This T cell receptor (beta chain) was sequenced for a study of long-term antiretroviral therapy in people with HIV. The V and J ends lost 5 bases and 4 bases respectively, with 9 bases between them. CDR1 is SEHNR, CDR2 FQNEAQ, per germline (reference sequence). The length of the CDR3 is 12 residues. Assay version v3.0 of immunoSEQ was used, and it was run at survey level. Clones were sequenced by immunoSEQ multiplex PCR, and TCRdb holds only the in-frame ones, with some missing. The data hold approximately 31,000 clones, with approximately 80% observed a single time. The receptor's source is a woman aged 45-65 years with HIV. The chain is built from TRBV7-9 and TRBJ2-7; D not resolved. Specimen: unsorted PBMCs, collected 3.1 years after starting antiretroviral therapy. CDR3 sequence (DNA): TGTGCCAGCAGCCCGGCCGGTTACGAGCAGTACTTC. Amino acid sequence: CASSPAGYEQYF.